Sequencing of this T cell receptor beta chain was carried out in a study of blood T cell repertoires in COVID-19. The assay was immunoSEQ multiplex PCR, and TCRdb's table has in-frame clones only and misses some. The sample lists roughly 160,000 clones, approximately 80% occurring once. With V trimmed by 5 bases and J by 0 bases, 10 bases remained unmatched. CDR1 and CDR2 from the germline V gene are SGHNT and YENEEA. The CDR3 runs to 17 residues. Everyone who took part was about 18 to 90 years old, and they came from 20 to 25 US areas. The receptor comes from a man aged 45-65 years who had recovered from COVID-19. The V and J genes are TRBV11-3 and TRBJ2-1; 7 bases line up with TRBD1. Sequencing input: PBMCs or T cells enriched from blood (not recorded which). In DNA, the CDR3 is TGTGCCAGCAGCCCCCTAAGGGGGCCCCGCTCCTACAATGAGCAGTTCTTC. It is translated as CASSPLRGPRSYNEQFF.